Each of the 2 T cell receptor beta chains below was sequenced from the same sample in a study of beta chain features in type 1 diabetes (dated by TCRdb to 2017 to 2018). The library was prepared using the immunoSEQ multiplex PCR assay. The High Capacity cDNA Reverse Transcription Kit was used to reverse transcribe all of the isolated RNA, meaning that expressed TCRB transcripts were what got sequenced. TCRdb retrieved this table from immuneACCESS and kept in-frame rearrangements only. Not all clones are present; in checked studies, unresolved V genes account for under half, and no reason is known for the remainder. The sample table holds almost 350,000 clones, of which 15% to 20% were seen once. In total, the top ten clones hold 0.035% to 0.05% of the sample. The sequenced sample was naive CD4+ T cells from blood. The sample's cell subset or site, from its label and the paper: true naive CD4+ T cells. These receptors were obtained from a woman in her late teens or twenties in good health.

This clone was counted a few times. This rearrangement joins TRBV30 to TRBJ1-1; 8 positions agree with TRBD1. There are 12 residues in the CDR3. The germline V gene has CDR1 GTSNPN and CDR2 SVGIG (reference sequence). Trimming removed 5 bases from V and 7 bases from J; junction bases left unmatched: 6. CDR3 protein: CAWQDRALEAFF. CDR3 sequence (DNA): TGTGCCTGGCAGGACAGGGCACTTGAAGCTTTCTTT.

CDR3 sequence reads: CASSLAGRYNQPQHF. The DNA for the CDR3 is TGCGCCAGCAGCTTGGCCGGGAGATACAATCAGCCCCAGCATTTT. The chain carries TRBV5-1 and TRBJ1-5; D gene unclear. With 0 bases removed from V and 3 bases from J, the gap between germline ends came to 10 bases. Germline V lookup: CDR1 SGHRS, CDR2 YFSETQ. The CDR3 has 15 residues.